The TCR beta chain under discussion was sequenced for a study of blood T cell repertoires in COVID-19 (dated by TCRdb to 2018 to 2021). Describing the broader study: Samples from collaborators originated in the United States, Italy and Spain and spanned both the acute and convalescent phases of COVID-19. The material from the prospective study consisted of cDNA or gDNA derived from T cells, B-cell-depleted T cells, or PBMCs. Subjects who had been exposed to COVID-19, were actively infected with it, or had recovered from it provided the deeply sampled blood TCRbeta repertoires that made up the dataset. The repertoires were released in a freely available public database intended as a resource for research on the immune response to SARS-CoV-2. The samples were drawn from the first 160 participants of the ongoing ImmuneRACE study and from 1,254 subjects provided by 6 global collaborators. A de-identified subject ID, COVID-19 status, age in years and sex were almost always included in the sample metadata. Where HLA class I and class II types were available, the types were taken from metadata supplied by the sample provider, not from assay-based typing. Overall study results and their limits: The quantity of clinical and demographic metadata differed by source and by participant and was supplied without curation.

In Seattle, one collaborating source enrolled patients while the infection was active and tracked those patients longitudinally over the course of disease. Collaborating institutions collected whole blood in K2EDTA tubes following their own protocols. For TCRbeta analysis, collaborator samples were shipped as frozen whole blood, as isolated PBMCs, or as DNA extracted from either sample type. TCRbeta CDR3 regions were amplified from genomic DNA using the immunoSEQ Assay, a bias-controlled multiplex PCR. Regarding the original processing steps: Nucleated cell counts per sample were estimated from amplification of reference gene primers within the assay. To quantify the absolute abundance of each unique TCRbeta CDR3 rearrangement, sequence reads were collapsed and filtered. Productive Simpson clonality was computed per sample as the square root of Simpson's diversity index over productive rearrangements. TCRdb re-hosts the immuneACCESS table, in-frame sequences only. Its copies lack some clones; in the studies checked, an unresolved V gene accounts for under half of them, and the cause for the rest is not known. Clone size and the V and J calls come from that table; the DNA yielded D and trimming. For this sample the table gives 400,000 to 450,000 clones, of which about 91% were detected only once. Roughly an eighth of the sample is in the top ten clones.

For this clone: Its antigen remains unidentified. No per-base quality is available; no much larger clone lies one base away.

Taken from cysteine to phenylalanine, the CDR3 has 14 residues. CDR3 DNA is the only sequence kept; it has 42 bases, read in frame from the first base. According to the germline V gene (reference sequence), CDR1 reads LNHDA and CDR2 reads SQIVND. After removal of 6 bases from V and 4 bases from J, the junction retains 8 bases not matched to a gene. The source is a woman between 50 and 59 years old with COVID-19, enrolled during active disease. The sequencing input was peripheral blood. The chain links TRBV19 with TRBJ1-2; 7 junctional bases match TRBD1. DNA sequence: TGTGCCAGTAGCTACCGGGACAGCTCCTATGGCTACACCTTC. This sequence encodes CASSYRDSSYGYTF.